The rows below give T cell receptor beta chains drawn from one sample of a study of identical twins. TCRdb passed the 5' RACE reads through MiXCR, listing each CDR3 protein once. This sample yields around 100,000 distinct CDR3 sequences, of which roughly 6% are seen a single time; approximately 12% belongs to the top ten. Material for sequencing was memory T cells sorted from blood. Source of these receptors: a woman between 45 and 65 years old in good health. Both conserved end residues are part of each CDR3. The D gene is left open where the match is weak. Only some rows state a clone size, as once, few, many or a class for expanded clones.

J: TRBJ1-6; size: NA; V: TRBV6-1; D: NA; CDR3: CASGDVRDPLHF; DNA: TGTGCCAGCGGGGACGTCAGGGATCCCCTCCACTTT
J: TRBJ2-3; size: many; V: TRBV3-1; D: NA; CDR3: CASSTRGGGDTQYF; DNA: TGTGCCAGCAGCACCCGGGGAGGGGGAGATACGCAGTATTTT
J: TRBJ2-1; size: few; V: TRBV7-8; D: NA; CDR3: CASLRAGSSNEQFF; DNA: TGTGCCAGCTTAAGGGCCGGGAGTAGCAATGAGCAGTTCTTC
J: TRBJ1-4; size: many; V: TRBV9; D: TRBD1; CDR3: CASSVGGQATNEKLFF; DNA: TGTGCCAGCAGCGTAGGAGGACAGGCAACTAATGAAAAACTGTTTTTT
J: TRBJ2-2; size: few; V: TRBV30; D: NA; CDR3: CAFGAPNTGELFF; DNA: TGTGCCTTCGGAGCGCCGAACACCGGGGAGCTGTTTTTT
J: TRBJ2-6; size: NA; V: TRBV5-1; D: NA; CDR3: CASSFKREVAGANVLTF; DNA: TGCGCCAGCAGCTTTAAAAGGGAAGTGGCTGGGGCCAACGTCCTGACTTTC
J: TRBJ2-1; size: few; V: TRBV7-8; D: TRBD2; CDR3: CASSDRASGSDEQFF; DNA: TGTGCCAGCAGCGACCGGGCTAGCGGGAGCGATGAGCAGTTCTTC
J: TRBJ2-5; size: many; V: TRBV30; D: TRBD1; CDR3: CALGQGGQETQYF; DNA: TGTGCCTTGGGACAGGGAGGGCAAGAGACCCAGTACTTC
J: TRBJ1-5; size: NA; V: TRBV7-9; D: TRBD1; CDR3: CASSSDRGNIQPQHF; DNA: TGTGCCAGCAGCTCAGACAGGGGGAACATTCAGCCCCAGCATTTT
J: TRBJ2-3; size: many; V: TRBV6-2/TRBV6-3; D: TRBD2; CDR3: CASSSLPLSGLAGKGGTDTQYF; DNA: TGTGCCAGCAGTTCACTTCCGTTATCGGGACTAGCGGGAAAAGGAGGCACAGATACGCAGTATTTT
J: TRBJ2-1; size: many; V: TRBV15; D: TRBD1; CDR3: CATSRDSPRGNEQFF; DNA: TGTGCCACCAGCAGAGACTCTCCCAGGGGGAATGAGCAGTTCTTC
J: TRBJ1-1; size: many; V: TRBV27; D: NA; CDR3: CASAWSYDRNTEAFF; DNA: TGTGCCAGCGCGTGGTCCTACGACAGGAACACTGAAGCTTTCTTT
J: TRBJ1-2; size: many; V: TRBV7-2; D: NA; CDR3: CASSHRGGLGGYTF; DNA: TGTGCCAGCAGCCATAGGGGGGGGCTAGGTGGCTACACCTTC
J: TRBJ2-2; size: many; V: TRBV10-3; D: NA; CDR3: CAISVRTSNTGELFF; DNA: TGTGCCATCAGTGTCAGGACCTCGAACACCGGGGAGCTGTTTTTT
J: TRBJ1-2; size: few; V: TRBV5-6; D: TRBD1; CDR3: CASSLTGRVDGYTF; DNA: TGTGCCAGCAGCCTGACAGGGAGAGTTGATGGCTACACCTTC
J: TRBJ2-2; size: NA; V: TRBV20-1; D: TRBD2; CDR3: CSALTSGRAGELFF; DNA: TGCAGTGCCTTGACTAGCGGGAGAGCCGGGGAGCTGTTTTTT